This record looks at one T cell receptor (beta chain) sequence and its context. Antigen specificity is unknown. The sample comes from a study of blood T cells in healthy people across ages. About the research overall: About one barcoded TCR beta cDNA was captured per two T cells. Findings of the study overall: With donor CMV status unknown, expanded clonotype changes were possibly confounded.

This CDR3 is built from 16 residues. With 3 bases clipped from V and 7 bases from J, the junction kept 11 bases outside the gene matches. The use of a sample-barcoded 5' primer and a J-beta primer mix characterized a second PCR of roughly 7 to 11 cycles. There were at least 2.5 million CDR3-containing paired-end reads obtained from each sample. TCRdb fed the 5' RACE reads into MiXCR, producing one record per CDR3 protein. The sample has about 1,600,000 distinct CDR3 sequences; 35% to 45% are singletons. The gene calls are TRBV12-3 or TRBV12-4 and TRBJ2-1; 8 bases map to TRBD2. What was sequenced was blood. The sequence came from a woman aged 18-29 years in good health. The CDR3 DNA reads TGTGCCAGCAGTTTTGGTTGGAGTAGCGGGACGAATGAGCAGTTCTTC. This gives the protein CASSFGWSSGTNEQFF.